The text below deals with one T cell receptor beta chain. Its antigen is still unknown. The record has no base qualities; no much larger clone is one base away. This entry is derived from a study of blood T cell repertoires in COVID-19 (dated by TCRdb to 2018 to 2021). At the level of the whole study: The collaborator samples originated in the United States, Italy and Spain and spanned the acute and convalescent phases of COVID-19. The material from the prospective study consisted of cDNA or gDNA derived from T cells, B-cell-depleted T cells, or PBMCs. The dataset comprised deeply sampled blood TCRbeta repertoires from subjects exposed to, actively infected with, or recovered from COVID-19. The repertoires were made available in a free public database intended to serve as a resource for research on the immune response to SARS-CoV-2. Samples were obtained from the ongoing ImmuneRACE study (first 160 participants) and from approximately 1,200 subjects provided by 6 global collaborators. Nearly every sample came with metadata listing a de-identified subject ID, COVID-19 status, age in years and sex. HLA class I and class II types, where available, came from metadata supplied by the sample provider rather than from assay-based typing.

Paper-wide results and their limitations: The amount of clinical and demographic metadata varied by source and participant and was provided uncurated.

The CDR1 and CDR2 encoded by the germline V gene are SQVTM and ANQGSEA. The CDR3 starts with the cysteine, ends with the phenylalanine, and has 10 residues. The only DNA kept is the CDR3, 30 bases in frame from the first base. V is shortened by 6 bases, J by 8 bases, and the region joining them spans 10 bases. TCRbeta CDR3 regions were amplified from genomic DNA using the immunoSEQ Assay, a bias-controlled multiplex PCR. On the study's bioinformatics: Nucleated cell counts per sample were estimated from amplification of reference gene primers within the assay. To quantify the absolute abundance of each unique TCRbeta CDR3 rearrangement, sequence reads were collapsed and filtered. For each sample, productive Simpson clonality was calculated by taking the square root of Simpson's diversity index across productive rearrangements. TCRdb re-hosts the immuneACCESS table, in-frame sequences only. Its copies lack some clones; in the studies checked, an unresolved V gene accounts for under half of them, and the cause for the rest is not known. V and J calls and clone size are those listed in that table; D and trimming were worked out from the DNA. The sample includes more than 200,000 clones, with about 82% observed a single time. 10% of the sample comes from the top ten.

The collaborating institutions used their own protocols to collect whole blood in K2EDTA tubes. For TCRbeta analysis, collaborators shipped samples as frozen whole blood, isolated PBMCs, or DNA extracted from either of those sample types. The sample comprised peripheral blood. This receptor chain uses TRBV29-1 and TRBJ1-1; TRBD1 could be the D gene, as 5 bases match. The clonotype comes from a woman of 80 years or more with acute or convalescent COVID-19. The encoded CDR3 is CSVWTSEAFF. DNA sequence: TGCAGCGTATGGACAAGCGAAGCTTTCTTT.